The 9 T cell receptor beta chains in this list originate from one sample, sequenced in a study of T cell changes during pregnancy in multiple sclerosis (dated by TCRdb to between 2018 and 2020). The library was obtained by the immunoSEQ multiplex PCR assay. TCRdb carries this immuneACCESS record with in-frame sequences only. Its versions omit some clonotypes, under half of them owing to an unresolved V gene in the studies checked, with the rest unexplained. This sample gives approximately 100,000 clones in total; 90% to 95% of them show up just once. Roughly 2.4% of the sample belongs to the ten largest clones. The source was peripheral blood, collected in the third trimester of pregnancy. The receptor set was obtained from a female donor with multiple sclerosis, enrolled in a pregnancy study.

The rearrangement uses TRBV6-5 and TRBJ1-2; weak D call: TRBD1 (5 bases). Germline loops: CDR1 MNHEY, CDR2 SVGAGI. V was trimmed by 6 bases and J by 6 bases, leaving 14 bases between them. CDR3 length equals 13 residues. CDR3 sequence: CASSRGWGDGYTF. CDR3 coding DNA: TGTGCCAGCAGCCGCGGATGGGGGGATGGCTACACCTTC.

The rearrangement joins TRBV7-2 to TRBJ1-1; 7 bases are a match to TRBD1. CDR1 is SGHTA and CDR2 is FQGNSA in the germline V gene. V lost 3 bases, J lost 3 bases, and 4 bases stayed unmatched. The length of the CDR3 is 14 residues. CDR3 region: CASSLGTDHTEAFF. The DNA of the CDR3 is TGTGCCAGCAGCTTGGGGACAGACCACACTGAAGCTTTCTTT. Using reference TRBV7-2 and TRBJ1-1 for the parts outside the CDR3, the full variable domain is GAGVSQSPSNKVTEKGKDVELRCDPISGHTALYWYRQSLGQGLEFLIYFQGNSAPDKSGLPSDRFSAERTGGSVSTLTIQRTQQEDSAVYLCASSLGTDHTEAFFGQGTRLTVV.

The chain joins TRBV6-4 to TRBJ2-2; TRBD2 matches 8 bases. CDR1 is MRHNA, CDR2 SNTAGT, per germline. The ends lost 3 bases at V and 1 base at J; junction bases unmatched: 1. CDR3 size: 15 residues. CDR3 region: CASSELAGNTGELFF. CDR3 coding DNA: TGTGCCAGCAGTGAGCTAGCGGGGAACACCGGGGAGCTGTTTTTT.

This chain joins TRBV5-6 and TRBJ1-1, with 7 nucleotides matching TRBD1. This CDR3 has 13 residues. From germline, CDR1 is SGHDT and CDR2 YYEEEE. V lost 4 bases and J lost 5; bases outside the gene matches: 5. The CDR3 here is CASSPTGRTEAFF. As DNA, the CDR3 is TGTGCCAGCAGCCCGACAGGGAGGACTGAAGCTTTCTTT.

The CDR3 coding sequence is TGTGCCAGTAGTATAGAACCTCCCCCACTAGCGGGGCTTTACAATGAGCAGTTCTTC. Its protein product is CASSIEPPPLAGLYNEQFF. The rearrangement uses TRBV19 and TRBJ2-1, with TRBD2 matching 10 bases. CDR3 size: 19 residues. With 0 bases clipped from V and 4 bases from J, the junction kept 12 bases outside the gene matches. The germline gives CDR1 LNHDA, CDR2 SQIVND (reference sequence).

The V gene is TRBV7-2, the J gene TRBJ2-7, with 8 bases that match TRBD2. Germline V gene lookup returns CDR1 SGHTA and CDR2 FQGNSA. V gave up 3 bases and J gave up 0 bases; unmatched junction bases: 1. The CDR3 spans 14 residues. CDR3 sequence: CASSFGRGSYEQYF. The CDR3 DNA is TGTGCCAGCAGCTTCGGGAGGGGCTCCTACGAGCAGTACTTC.

CDR3 residues: CASSQTGGSSYNEQFF. The CDR3 DNA reads as TGTGCCAGCAGCCAGACGGGAGGGTCCTCCTACAATGAGCAGTTCTTC. The rearrangement uses TRBV14 and TRBJ2-1, with TRBD2 identical over 8 bases. V trimming: 3 bases; J trimming: 0 bases; junction bases outside the gene matches: 4. The CDR3 is 16 residues long. Germline lookup yields CDR1 SGHDN and CDR2 FVKESK.

The gene calls are TRBV29-1 and TRBJ2-5; TRBD2 agrees at 15 bases. V was clipped by 6 bases and J by 5 bases; unmatched bases: 1. CDR1 and CDR2 from the germline V gene are SQVTM and ANQGSEA. This CDR3 has 13 residues. CDR3 coding DNA: TGCAGCGTCGGGACTAGCGGGAGGGAGACCCAGTACTTC. Translated, it gives CSVGTSGRETQYF.

The chain couples TRBV7-9 to TRBJ2-7; TRBD1 aligns across 9 bases. V shed 7 bases, J shed 3 bases, and the junction held 7 bases outside the gene matches. CDR1 is SEHNR and CDR2 is FQNEAQ in the germline V gene (reference sequence). There are 14 residues in the CDR3. The CDR3 sequence: CASTEDRGYYEQYF. CDR3 DNA sequence: TGTGCCAGCACAGAGGACAGGGGCTACTACGAGCAGTACTTC.